This T cell receptor beta chain was identified during a study of T cell repertoires in aging, cancer and after chemotherapy. In the study overall: Pre- and post-chemotherapy samples were paired from glioblastoma patients treated with temozolomide-based therapy.

Study observations and caveats: In healthy donors, age-related TCR diversity loss mainly reflected lost richness. Across the chemotherapy interval, each cancer cohort showed higher median generation probability, suggesting thymic rebound. These repertoire data do not allow conclusions about immunological memory after chemotherapy.

A mixed TRB-A/B primer pool amplified rearranged TRB by multiplex touch-down PCR. MiXCR, run by TCRdb on the multiplex PCR reads, gives a single entry per CDR3 protein. The table shows just under 2,500 distinct CDR3 sequences, with more than 20% occurring only once. Peripheral blood genomic DNA, not sorted cells or RNA, was the template. This clonotype is labeled medium-sized. Its target is not known. The V and J ends lost 6 bases and 0 bases respectively, with 15 bases between them. The CDR3 contains 16 residues. Germline-derived CDR1 and CDR2 are DFQATT and SNEGSKA (reference sequence). The sequence was obtained from a human donor with a solid tumor. The chain uses TRBV20-1 and TRBJ2-6, with D possibly being TRBD1 (5 bases). Sequencing used blood. CDR3 DNA sequence: TGCAGTGCAAGCCCAGGGTCTCCCTCTGGGGCCAACGTCCTGACTTTC. As protein: CSASPGSPSGANVLTF.